This T cell receptor beta chain comes out of a study of T cells in Graves' hyperthyroidism and ophthalmopathy. This clonotype turned up a few times. RNA transcripts gave rise to amplified TCR beta CDR3 regions. When the TCR CDR3 underwent first-round RT-PCR, the HTBI primer set was used. Each CDR3 protein is one row after TCRdb ran MiXCR on the multiplex PCR reads. Of under 400,000 distinct CDR3 sequences in the sample, approximately 15% were seen once. This CDR3 is built from 19 residues. V trimming: 4 bases; J trimming: 3 bases; junction bases outside the gene matches: 16. From germline, CDR1 is MNHEY and CDR2 SMNVEV (reference sequence).

The receptor was isolated from a man aged 30 to 39 with Graves' hyperthyroidism. V is TRBV27 and J is TRBJ1-1; 11 nucleotides match TRBD1. The sample consisted of blood. The CDR3 bases are TGTGCCAGCAGTTACAAAAGCCCCCGGGACAGGGGGGGCTACACTGAAGCTTTCTTT. Its translation: CASSYKSPRDRGGYTEAFF.